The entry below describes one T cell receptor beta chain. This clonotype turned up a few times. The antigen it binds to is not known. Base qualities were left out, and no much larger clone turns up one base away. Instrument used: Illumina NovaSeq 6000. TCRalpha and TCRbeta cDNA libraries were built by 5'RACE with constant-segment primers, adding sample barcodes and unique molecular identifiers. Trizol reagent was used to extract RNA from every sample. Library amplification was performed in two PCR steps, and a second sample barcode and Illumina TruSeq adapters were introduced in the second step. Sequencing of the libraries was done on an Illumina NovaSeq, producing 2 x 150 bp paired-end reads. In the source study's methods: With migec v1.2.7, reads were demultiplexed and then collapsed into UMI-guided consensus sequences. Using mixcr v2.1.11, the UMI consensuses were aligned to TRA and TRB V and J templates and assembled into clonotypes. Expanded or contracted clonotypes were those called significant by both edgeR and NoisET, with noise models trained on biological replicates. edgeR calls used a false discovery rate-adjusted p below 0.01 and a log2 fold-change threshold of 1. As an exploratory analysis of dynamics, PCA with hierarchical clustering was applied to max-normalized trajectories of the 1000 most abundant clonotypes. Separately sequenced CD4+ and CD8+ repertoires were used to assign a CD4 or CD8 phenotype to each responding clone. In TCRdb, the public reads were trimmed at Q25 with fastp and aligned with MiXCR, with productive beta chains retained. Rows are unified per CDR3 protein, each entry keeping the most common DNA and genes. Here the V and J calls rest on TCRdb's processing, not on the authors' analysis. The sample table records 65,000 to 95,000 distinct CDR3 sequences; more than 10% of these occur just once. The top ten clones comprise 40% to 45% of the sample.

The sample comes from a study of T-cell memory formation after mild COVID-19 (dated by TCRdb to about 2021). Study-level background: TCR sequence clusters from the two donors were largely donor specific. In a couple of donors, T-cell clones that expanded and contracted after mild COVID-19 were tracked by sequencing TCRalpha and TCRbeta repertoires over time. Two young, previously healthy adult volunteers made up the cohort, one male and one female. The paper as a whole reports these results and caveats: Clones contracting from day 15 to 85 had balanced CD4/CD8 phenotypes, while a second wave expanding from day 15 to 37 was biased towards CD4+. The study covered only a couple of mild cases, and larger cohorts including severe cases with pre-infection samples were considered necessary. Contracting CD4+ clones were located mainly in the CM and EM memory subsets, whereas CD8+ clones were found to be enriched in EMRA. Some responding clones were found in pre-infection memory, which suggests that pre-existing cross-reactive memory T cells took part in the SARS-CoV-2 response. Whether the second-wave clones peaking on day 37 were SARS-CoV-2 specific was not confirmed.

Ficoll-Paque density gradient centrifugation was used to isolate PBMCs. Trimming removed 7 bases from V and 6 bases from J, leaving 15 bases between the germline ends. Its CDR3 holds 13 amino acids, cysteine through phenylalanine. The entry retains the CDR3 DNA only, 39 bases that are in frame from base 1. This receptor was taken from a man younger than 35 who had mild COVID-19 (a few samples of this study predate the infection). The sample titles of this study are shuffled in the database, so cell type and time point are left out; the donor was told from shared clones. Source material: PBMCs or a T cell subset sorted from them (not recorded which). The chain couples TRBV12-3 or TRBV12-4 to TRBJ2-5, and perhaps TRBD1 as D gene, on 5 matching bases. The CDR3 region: CASNPSDTQTQYF. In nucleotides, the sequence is TGTGCCAGCAATCCCTCGGACACCCAGACCCAGTACTTC.